A selection of T cell receptor beta chains follows, all from one sample in a study of blood T cell repertoires in COVID-19. The data were produced by immunoSEQ multiplex PCR, yet TCRdb's version contains in-frame clones alone and is incomplete. The repertoire holds almost 90,000 clones, with roughly 88% as singletons. The sequenced sample consisted of peripheral blood. The receptors were gathered from a man between 18 and 29 years old with COVID-19, enrolled during active disease. CDR3s include the opening cysteine and the closing phenylalanine or tryptophan. A D gene is named only where the DNA matches it firmly. Clone size is given for some rows only: seen once, a few or many times, or a class if the clone is expanded.

j_gene | v_gene | abundance | d_gene | CDR3aa | CDR3nt
TRBJ2-2 | TRBV9 | few | . | CASSGASGELFF | TGTGCCAGCAGCGGGGCGAGCGGGGAGCTGTTTTTT
TRBJ2-5 | TRBV10-1 | . | TRBD1 | CASSLGTGRRETQYF | TGCGCCAGCAGTTTAGGGACAGGTCGAAGGGAGACCCAGTACTTC
TRBJ1-1 | TRBV10-1 | . | . | CASSTQENTEAFF | TGCGCCAGCAGTACACAAGAAAACACTGAAGCTTTCTTT
TRBJ2-7 | TRBV6-5 | . | . | CASRLQGYEQYF | TGTGCCAGCAGGCTACAGGGTTACGAGCAGTACTTC
TRBJ2-7 | TRBV6-1 | . | . | CASSEAPGTLSYEQYF | TGTGCCAGCAGTGAAGCGCCCGGGACTCTCTCCTACGAGCAGTACTTC
TRBJ2-7 | TRBV19 | . | TRBD2 | CASSISTSGTYEQYF | TGTGCCAGTAGTATTAGTACTAGCGGGACTTACGAGCAGTACTTC
TRBJ2-1 | TRBV11-3 | . | . | CASSPTTGSSSYNEQFF | TGTGCCAGCAGCCCGACGACAGGATCGAGCTCCTACAATGAGCAGTTCTTC
TRBJ1-5 | TRBV15 | . | TRBD1 | CATSRFRTGVRDSNQPQHF | TGTGCCACCAGCAGGTTTAGGACAGGCGTTAGGGATAGCAATCAGCCCCAGCATTTT
TRBJ2-7 | TRBV7-6 | . | . | CASSQPPGDEQYF | TGTGCCAGCAGCCAACCACCAGGGGACGAGCAGTACTTC
TRBJ1-5 | TRBV30 | . | . | CAWRRTGNNQPQHF | TGTGCCTGGAGGCGAACAGGGAACAATCAGCCCCAGCATTTT
TRBJ1-6 | TRBV6-5 | . | . | CASSFRLDSPLHF | TGTGCCAGCAGTTTCCGGTTGGATTCACCCCTCCACTTT
TRBJ2-1 | TRBV5-4 | . | TRBD2 | CASSGWTSGRQISYNEQFF | TGTGCCAGCAGCGGGTGGACTAGCGGGAGACAAATCTCCTACAATGAGCAGTTCTTC
TRBJ2-7 | TRBV12-3/TRBV12-4 | . | . | CASSLVLYEQYF | TGTGCCAGCAGTTTAGTTCTTTACGAGCAGTACTTC
TRBJ2-3 | TRBV2 | . | . | CASEEETDTQYF | TGTGCCAGCGAGGAGGAGACGGATACGCAGTATTTT
TRBJ1-5 | TRBV27 | . | TRBD1 | CASSPRTGSNQPQHF | TGTGCCAGCAGTCCTCGGACAGGGAGCAATCAGCCCCAGCATTTT
TRBJ1-2 | TRBV4-3 | . | TRBD1 | CASSQGQGFDYGYTF | TGCGCCAGCAGCCAAGGACAGGGGTTCGACTATGGCTACACCTTC
TRBJ1-2 | TRBV28 | . | TRBD1 | CASSLAGGPLTRGYTF | TGTGCCAGCAGTTTGGCAGGGGGCCCCCTAACGAGGGGCTACACCTTC
TRBJ2-3 | TRBV7-9 | . | TRBD2 | CASSPGLAGEVDTQYF | TGTGCCAGCAGCCCAGGACTAGCGGGAGAAGTAGATACGCAGTATTTT
TRBJ2-7 | TRBV11-2 | . | TRBD2 | CASSTPGGATYEQYF | TGTGCCAGCAGCACCCCCGGGGGGGCCACCTACGAGCAGTACTTC
TRBJ1-2 | TRBV5-1 | . | . | CASSLSGTDGYTF | TGCGCCAGCAGCTTGTCGGGAACCGATGGCTACACCTTC
TRBJ2-2 | TRBV7-9 | . | . | CASSLDGVGTGELFF | TGTGCCAGCAGCTTAGATGGAGTCGGCACCGGGGAGCTGTTTTTT
TRBJ1-2 | TRBV28 | once | . | CASSSPGYTF | TGTGCCAGCAGTTCCCCGGGCTACACCTTC
TRBJ2-1 | TRBV6-2/TRBV6-3 | . | . | CASSYGSLDEQFF | TGTGCCAGCAGTTATGGGAGCCTCGATGAGCAGTTCTTC
TRBJ2-7 | TRBV5-1 | . | TRBD2 | CASSLGTSGGISYEQYF | TGCGCCAGCTCCCTGGGGACTAGCGGAGGCATTTCCTACGAGCAGTACTTC
TRBJ2-7 | TRBV11-2 | . | TRBD1 | CASSWAGTAGEQYF | TGTGCCAGCAGCTGGGCCGGGACAGCAGGCGAGCAGTACTTC
TRBJ2-7 | TRBV30 | . | . | CAWSGRSYEQYF | TGTGCCTGGAGTGGGAGGTCCTACGAGCAGTACTTC
TRBJ2-5 | TRBV4-1 | . | . | CASSASGTQGETQYF | TGCGCCAGCAGCGCCTCCGGGACCCAGGGGGAGACCCAGTACTTC
TRBJ2-1 | TRBV28 | once | . | CASSYGATGLSSYNEQFF | TGTGCCAGCAGCTACGGGGCCACAGGGCTTAGCTCCTACAATGAGCAGTTCTTC
TRBJ1-2 | TRBV19 | . | . | CASRSRLDYGYTF | TGTGCCAGTAGATCGCGGTTAGACTATGGCTACACCTTC
TRBJ2-5 | TRBV3-1/TRBV3-2 | . | . | CASSQDLGPQETQYF | TGTGCCAGCAGCCAAGATTTGGGCCCTCAAGAGACCCAGTACTTC
TRBJ2-1 | TRBV2 | . | . | CASMETTHSYNEQFF | TGTGCCAGCATGGAGACTACCCACTCCTACAATGAGCAGTTCTTC
TRBJ2-1 | TRBV9 | . | . | CASSVEPGAYNEQFF | TGTGCCAGCAGCGTAGAACCGGGAGCCTACAATGAGCAGTTCTTC
TRBJ2-6 | TRBV28 | . | TRBD1 | CASSGQERSGANVLTF | TGTGCCAGCAGTGGACAGGAGAGGTCCGGGGCCAACGTCCTGACTTTC
TRBJ1-5 | TRBV27 | once | . | CASGDTNQPQHF | TGTGCCAGCGGGGACACCAATCAGCCCCAGCATTTT
TRBJ2-1 | TRBV4-1 | few | TRBD2 | CASSPNLFGLAGANEQFF | TGCGCCAGCAGCCCGAACCTCTTTGGACTAGCGGGAGCTAATGAGCAGTTCTTC
TRBJ2-2 | TRBV24-1 | . | TRBD2 | CATSDSGRGGTGELFF | TGTGCCACCAGTGATTCCGGGAGGGGGGGCACCGGGGAGCTGTTTTTT
TRBJ1-5 | TRBV28 | . | . | CAWGGAGWGEGDQPQHF | TGTGCCTGGGGAGGGGCTGGATGGGGAGAAGGGGACCAGCCCCAGCATTTT
TRBJ2-1 | TRBV28 | once | . | CASSLPTPLGNEQFF | TGTGCCAGCAGTTTACCAACCCCTCTCGGCAATGAGCAGTTCTTC
TRBJ2-7 | TRBV6-7 | . | . | CASSYFRTMDSSYEQYF | TGTGCCAGCAGTTACTTCCGAACCATGGACAGTTCCTACGAGCAGTACTTC
TRBJ2-7 | TRBV30 | . | TRBD2 | CAWSVRRTGRASGSYEQYF | TGTGCCTGGAGTGTACGTCGCACGGGTCGGGCTAGCGGATCCTACGAGCAGTACTTC
TRBJ2-5 | TRBV11-2 | . | . | CASIGNQETQYF | TGTGCCAGCATCGGGAACCAAGAGACCCAGTACTTC
TRBJ1-2 | TRBV18 | . | . | CASSQEGTGGYGYTF | TGTGCCAGCTCACAGGAGGGTACGGGAGGATATGGCTACACCTTC
TRBJ2-3 | TRBV30 | . | . | CAWEGDFGTDTQYF | TGTGCCTGGGAAGGGGACTTTGGCACAGATACGCAGTATTTT
TRBJ1-2 | TRBV4-3 | . | . | CASSQTSLGGNLYGYTF | TGCGCCAGCAGCCAAACTTCCCTCGGGGGGAATCTTTATGGCTACACCTTC
TRBJ2-1 | TRBV10-2 | . | TRBD2 | CASSDWASGRVYEQFF | TGCGCCAGCAGTGATTGGGCTAGCGGGAGGGTATATGAGCAGTTCTTC
TRBJ2-7 | TRBV7-2 | . | TRBD1 | CASSLGQGGLYEQYF | TGTGCCAGCAGCCTAGGACAGGGCGGGCTCTACGAGCAGTACTTC
TRBJ2-5 | TRBV28 | . | . | CASSFNGLETQYF | TGTGCCAGCAGTTTCAACGGGTTGGAGACCCAGTACTTC